The 28 T cell receptor beta chains given below trace back to one sample, sequenced in a study of quantifying T cell responses using KT2 cells. Overall study: cDNA was made from DNase-treated RNA using alpha and beta constant primers.

Each cDNA got a UMI-containing oligo ligated at its 3' end. An equimolar mix of RC1.1 and RC1.2 primed the beta chain across TRBC1 and TRBC2. One entry per CDR3 protein, called by TCRdb with MiXCR from the UMI-ligation and nested PCR reads. This sample has around 44,000 distinct CDR3 sequences; approximately 15% occur once, and the top ten carry less than 45%. The sample consisted of PBMCs spiked with cells of the T cell clone KT2. These receptors were collected from a human donor.

Ten or more counts support this clonotype. This chain links TRBV6-2 or TRBV6-3 with TRBJ2-7; the D is unclear. In germline, CDR1 is MNHEY, CDR2 SVGEGT. This CDR3 is built from 16 residues. Trimming took 2 bases from V and 5 from J, leaving 19 bases between them. In DNA, the CDR3 is TGTGCCAGCAGTTACCCCCTCGACAAGCCCATGGACGAGCAGTACTTC. It yields the protein CASSYPLDKPMDEQYF.

V and J are TRBV10-2 and TRBJ1-5; D is ambiguous. The ends were cut back, 0 bases at V and 0 bases at J, with 12 bases in the middle. Per the germline V gene, CDR1 is WSHSY and CDR2 is SAAADI. The CDR3 sequence is 17 residues long. The CDR3 region has the DNA TGCGCCAGCAGTGAGTCGGGAGCGTCTTATAGCAATCAGCCCCAGCATTTT. Encoded protein: CASSESGASYSNQPQHF.

This chain links TRBV6-1 with TRBJ2-3; D ambiguous. V gave up 2 bases and J gave up 8 bases, with 11 bases separating them. Germline V CDR1 and CDR2: MNHNS, SASEGT. This CDR3 comprises 13 residues. DNA of the CDR3: TGTGCCAGCAGTGAACAGGTTTACAGTACGCAGTATTTT. This encodes CASSEQVYSTQYF.

This clonotype was seen repeatedly, ten times or more. The chain carries TRBV20-1 and TRBJ2-7; D might be TRBD1 or TRBD2, each matching 5 bases. Germline V gene data show CDR1 as DFQATT and CDR2 as SNEGSKA (reference sequence). V shed 3 bases and J shed 6 bases, with 15 bases lying between them. The CDR3 extends over 13 amino acids. Here the CDR3 reads CSASGTEVSEQYF. The DNA for the CDR3 is TGCAGTGCTAGCGGGACCGAAGTGAGCGAGCAGTACTTC.

This sequence joins TRBV7-9 and TRBJ2-3; 9 nucleotides align to TRBD1. Germline values: CDR1 SEHNR, CDR2 FQNEAQ (reference sequence). The V gene end was trimmed by 5 bases and the J gene end by 2 bases; junction bases not matched to a gene: 8. This CDR3 is 16 amino acids long. As DNA, the CDR3 is TGTGCCAGCAGCAACAGGGGGCGGGAGCACACAGATACGCAGTATTTT. Translating it yields CASSNRGREHTDTQYF.

The rearrangement joins TRBV18 to TRBJ2-6; TRBD1 agrees at 8 bases. Germline CDR1 and CDR2: KGHSH and LQKENI. This CDR3 contains 16 residues. With 6 bases clipped from V and 1 base from J, the junction kept 5 bases outside the gene matches. Here the CDR3 reads CASSPGQESGANVLTF. The CDR3 DNA follows: TGTGCCAGCTCCCCGGGACAGGAATCTGGGGCCAACGTCCTGACTTTC. The complete variable domain, with remaining parts taken from reference TRBV18 and TRBJ2-6, reads NAGVMQNPRHLVRRRGQEARLRCSPMKGHSHVYWYRQLPEEGLKFMVYLQKENIIDESGMPKERFSAEFPKEGPSILRIQQVVRGDSAAYFCASSPGQESGANVLTFGAGSRLTVL.

This clonotype was counted between two and nine times. The chain recombines TRBV20-1 with TRBJ2-7, with D uncertain. Per germline, CDR1 DFQATT and CDR2 SNEGSKA (reference sequence). V shed 7 bases and J shed 3 bases, with 13 bases lying between them. The CDR3 totals 12 residues. The CDR3 loop reads CSVRPADYEQYF. The DNA of the CDR3 is TGCAGTGTGCGCCCGGCGGACTACGAGCAGTACTTC.

V and J are TRBV6-1 and TRBJ2-7; 11 nucleotides agree with TRBD1. CDR3 length: 15 residues. V shed 8 bases and J 5 bases; nucleotides not matched to a gene: 11. Germline CDR1 is MNHNS and CDR2 is SASEGT. CDR3 amino acids: CASEAIRTGGDEQYF. CDR3 in DNA: TGTGCCAGCGAGGCGATCCGGACAGGGGGCGACGAGCAGTACTTC.

The genes are TRBV2 and TRBJ1-2; 8 nucleotides agree with TRBD1. The V gene's germline CDR1 is SNHLY and CDR2 FYNNEI. The CDR3 sequence is 15 residues long. After removal of 7 bases from V and 0 bases from J, the junction contained 7 bases not matched to a gene. The CDR3 region is CASNRDRQANYGYTF. CDR3 bases: TGTGCCAGCAACCGGGACAGGCAAGCTAACTATGGCTACACCTTC.

V and J are TRBV6-1 and TRBJ2-3; 7 bases line up with TRBD1. V was pared by 6 bases and J by 2 bases, with 8 bases of the junction left unmatched. CDR3 length equals 15 residues. Looked up from germline, CDR1 is MNHNS and CDR2 is SASEGT. The CDR3 loop reads CASRQGPDLTDTQYF. DNA for the CDR3: TGTGCCAGCAGACAGGGGCCAGACCTCACAGATACGCAGTATTTT.

The chain uses TRBV30 and TRBJ2-1; 14 nucleotides line up with TRBD2. Per germline, CDR1 GTSNPN and CDR2 SVGIG (reference sequence). V trimming: 8 bases; J trimming: 9 bases; junction bases outside the gene matches: 6. The CDR3 extends over 13 amino acids. CDR3 nucleotides: TGTGCCGGGACTAGCGGGAGAGGCGTTGAGCAGTTCTTC. As protein: CAGTSGRGVEQFF.

This chain joins TRBV5-4 and TRBJ2-3; no clear D. Trimming removed 1 base at V and 0 bases at J, with 6 bases between. Germline lookup yields CDR1 SGHNT and CDR2 YYREEE (reference sequence). The CDR3 totals 14 residues. The DNA of the CDR3 is TGTGCCAGCAGCTTGCGGACGAGCACAGATACGCAGTATTTT. Translation gives CASSLRTSTDTQYF.

The chain couples TRBV7-6 to TRBJ2-7; 10 nucleotides agree with TRBD2. The CDR3 has 15 amino acids. The V segment lost 5 bases and the J segment 7 bases; nucleotides outside the gene matches: 11. The V gene's germline CDR1 is SGHVS and CDR2 FNYEAQ. This chain's CDR3 is CASSTSQREGHEQYF. The DNA of the CDR3 is TGTGCCAGCAGCACATCCCAGCGGGAGGGCCATGAGCAGTACTTC.

This sequence joins TRBV2 and TRBJ2-1; D unclear. The germline V gene encodes CDR1 SNHLY and CDR2 FYNNEI. CDR3 length: 13 amino acids. V lost 5 bases and J lost 4, with 9 bases in between. CDR3 sequence reads: CASSPTQYNEQFF. CDR3 coding DNA: TGTGCCAGCAGTCCGACTCAGTACAATGAGCAGTTCTTC. Full variable domain (outside the CDR3, taken from reference TRBV2 and TRBJ2-1): EPEVTQTPSHQVTQMGQEVILRCVPISNHLYFYWYRQILGQKVEFLVSFYNNEISEKSEIFDDQFSVERPDGSNFTLKIRSTKLEDSAMYFCASSPTQYNEQFFGPGTRLTVL.

The CDR3 sequence: CSASLGNQPQHF. CDR3 sequence (DNA): TGCAGTGCTAGTCTCGGGAATCAGCCCCAGCATTTT. V gene TRBV20-1 combines with J gene TRBJ1-5; D remains unclear. In germline, CDR1 is DFQATT, CDR2 SNEGSKA (reference sequence). V lost 3 bases to trimming and J lost 4 bases, with 7 bases between them. The CDR3 runs to 12 residues.

V and J are TRBV29-1 and TRBJ2-3; 11 nucleotides align to TRBD1. The CDR3 is made up of 16 amino acids. From germline, CDR1 is SQVTM and CDR2 ANQGSEA. After removal of 6 bases from V and 4 bases from J, the junction contained 12 bases not matched to a gene. The CDR3 sequence: CSVADWDRGFSDTQYF. CDR3 sequence (DNA): TGCAGCGTAGCCGATTGGGACAGGGGGTTTTCAGATACGCAGTATTTT.

The chain combines TRBV21-1 with TRBJ2-7; TRBD2, the table's D call, lacks a check against the DNA. TRBV21-1 is labeled a pseudogene. This CDR3 is built from 15 residues. The CDR3 loop is CASSKVSGRAGEQYF. The CDR3 DNA reads TGTGCCAGCAGCAAAGTTAGCGGGAGGGCCGGGGAGCAGTACTTC.

The chain has TRBV7-2 and TRBJ1-5; tentative D call: TRBD1 (6 bases). The CDR3 covers 15 residues. The germline V gene encodes CDR1 SGHTA and CDR2 FQGNSA. Trimming left V 1 base short and J 4 bases short, with 11 bases between. For the CDR3, the DNA is TGTGCCAGCAGCTTAGGGGGGGCCCGGAATCAGCCCCAGCATTTT. Protein sequence: CASSLGGARNQPQHF.

The table lists this clonotype with a few counts. The chain joins TRBV7-2 to TRBJ2-7, with 14 bases fitting TRBD2. Germline CDR1 and CDR2: SGHTA and FQGNSA. The CDR3 runs to 15 residues. Unmatched junction bases numbered 4, after V lost 5 bases and J lost 4 bases. DNA for the CDR3: TGTGCCAGCAGCACCGGACTAGCGGGGGGATACGAGCAGTACTTC. Its translation is CASSTGLAGGYEQYF. The whole variable domain, remainder taken from reference TRBV7-2 and TRBJ2-7, is GAGVSQSPSNKVTEKGKDVELRCDPISGHTALYWYRQSLGQGLEFLIYFQGNSAPDKSGLPSDRFSAERTGGSVSTLTIQRTQQEDSAVYLCASSTGLAGGYEQYFGPGTRLTVT.

The chain is built from TRBV7-9 and TRBJ2-1, with D perhaps TRBD1 (5 bases). This CDR3 has 12 amino acids. V was clipped by 2 bases and J by 10 bases, with 9 bases between them. Germline V lookup: CDR1 SEHNR, CDR2 FQNEAQ (reference sequence). The CDR3 loop is CASSLKGWEQFF. The CDR3 DNA sequence: TGTGCCAGCAGCTTAAAGGGGTGGGAGCAGTTCTTC.

V usage is TRBV3-1 and J usage is TRBJ1-5; maybe TRBD1 (5 bases). CDR1 and CDR2 (germline): LGHDT, YNNKEL (reference sequence). The V gene lost 6 bases and the J gene lost 2 bases, with 11 bases spanning the gap. CDR3 length: 14 amino acids. CDR3 region: CASSPMTGNQPQHF. CDR3 nucleotides: TGTGCCAGCAGTCCGATGACAGGCAATCAGCCCCAGCATTTT. The whole variable domain, filled in from reference TRBV3-1 and TRBJ1-5, reads DTAVSQTPKYLVTQMGNDKSIKCEQNLGHDTMYWYKQDSKKFLKIMFSYNNKELIINETVPNRFSPKSPDKAHLNLHINSLELGDSAVYFCASSPMTGNQPQHFGDGTRLSIL.

In this sample, this clonotype turned up many times. This CDR3 is CASSFLAGANTGELFF. DNA of the CDR3: TGTGCCAGCAGTTTCCTCGCCGGAGCGAACACCGGGGAGCTGTTTTTT. The chain has TRBV12-3 or TRBV12-4 and TRBJ2-2, with unresolved D. V was trimmed by 3 bases and J by 0 bases, leaving 11 bases between them. This CDR3 contains 16 residues.

This sequence joins TRBV12-5 and TRBJ1-6, with unresolved D. Germline V gene lookup returns CDR1 LGHNT and CDR2 FRNRAP. CDR3 length: 16 residues. Trimming took off 3 bases at V and 5 bases at J, with 14 bases between the two ends. CDR3 in amino acids: CASGFDPAANNSPLHF. In DNA, the CDR3 is TGTGCTAGTGGTTTTGATCCGGCAGCCAATAATTCACCCCTCCACTTT.

The CDR3 sequence: CSSIGPGWSYTEAFF. The DNA for the CDR3 is TGCAGTTCGATCGGGCCAGGGTGGAGTTACACTGAAGCTTTCTTT. The V gene is TRBV20-1, the J gene TRBJ1-1; D might be TRBD1 (5 bases). CDR1 and CDR2 from the germline V gene are DFQATT and SNEGSKA (reference sequence). This CDR3 has 15 residues. Trimming left V 8 bases short and J 3 bases short, with 22 bases between.

This clonotype was found a few times. The rearrangement links TRBV2 to TRBJ2-7; TRBD1 aligns across 10 bases. Germline CDR1 reads SNHLY; CDR2 reads FYNNEI. Losses at the gene ends were 6 bases for V and 8 bases for J; bases not matched to a gene: 10. CDR3 length: 14 residues. The DNA of the CDR3 is TGTGCCAGCAGCCCCGGGACAGGGGAAGAGAAGCAGTACTTC. It codes for CASSPGTGEEKQYF.

V is TRBV5-4 and J is TRBJ2-3; 13 nucleotides match TRBD2. Trimming took 4 bases from V and 0 from J; bases not matched to a gene: 2. Per the germline V gene, CDR1 is SGHNT and CDR2 is YYREEE (reference sequence). The CDR3 has 16 residues. This CDR3 is CASSQGLAGSTDTQYF. The CDR3 nucleotides are TGTGCCAGCAGCCAGGGACTAGCGGGAAGCACAGATACGCAGTATTTT.

V gene TRBV5-1 combines with J gene TRBJ2-7; D not resolved. CDR1 and CDR2 (germline): SGHRS, YFSETQ. The CDR3 has 13 amino acids. V dropped 0 bases and J dropped 3 bases, with 7 bases sitting between them. The CDR3 is CASSLAKGYEQYF. CDR3 coding DNA: TGCGCCAGCAGCTTGGCCAAGGGCTACGAGCAGTACTTC.

This clonotype was counted ten times or more. The chain recombines TRBV27 with TRBJ2-7; D might be TRBD2 (5 bases). CDR1 and CDR2 (germline): MNHEY, SMNVEV (reference sequence). Trimming removed 6 bases from V and 2 bases from J, with 14 bases in between. The CDR3 totals 14 residues. The CDR3 loop is CASRGTGITYEQYF. CDR3 coding DNA: TGTGCCAGCAGGGGAACGGGGATCACCTACGAGCAGTACTTC.